Each of the 9 T cell receptor beta chains below was sequenced from the same sample in a study of shared clonotypes between healthy human individuals. Sequenced by immunoSEQ multiplex PCR; TCRdb stores in-frame clones only, minus some. The sample includes around 1.4 million clones, less than 99% of them seen just once. Sequenced input: naive CD4+ T cells sorted from blood. Subset: CD45RA+ positively selected. The source of these receptors is a man under 40 in good health.

The V call is TRBV5-1, the J call TRBJ1-1; D gene unclear. CDR3 length: 12 amino acids. Germline loops: CDR1 SGHRS, CDR2 YFSETQ. Trimming removed 0 bases from V and 3 bases from J, with 3 bases in between. CDR3 DNA: TGCGCCAGCAGCTTGGTGGACACTGAAGCTTTCTTT. Translated, it gives CASSLVDTEAFF.

Comments on this clone: Within the sample, other DNA sequences also encode this same CDR3. The chain links TRBV7-2 to TRBJ2-7; 10 nucleotides agree with TRBD2. The trim removed 5 bases at V and 0 bases at J, leaving 1 base unmatched. This CDR3 has 14 residues. The germline CDR1 and CDR2 sequences are SGHTA and FQGNSA. Here the CDR3 reads CASSPSGSSYEQYF. The CDR3 region has the DNA TGTGCCAGCAGCCCTAGCGGGAGCTCCTACGAGCAGTACTTC.

This sequence joins TRBV9 and TRBJ2-7; possibly TRBD2 for D (5 bases). V lost 4 bases to trimming and J lost 0 bases, with 14 bases between them. Looked up from germline, CDR1 is SGDLS and CDR2 is YYNGEE. The length of the CDR3 is 15 residues. CDR3 nucleotides: TGTGCCAGCAGCCCGAGGGAATCCCCCTCCTACGAGCAGTACTTC. Its translation: CASSPRESPSYEQYF.

In this sample, this clone turned up once. This sequence joins TRBV19 and TRBJ2-1; tentative D call: TRBD1 (6 bases). The germline gives CDR1 LNHDA, CDR2 SQIVND (reference sequence). The CDR3 spans 14 residues. V was trimmed by 8 bases and J by 0 bases, leaving 11 bases between them. The chain's CDR3 is CASQTTGSYNEQFF. CDR3 sequence (DNA): TGTGCCAGTCAAACGACAGGCTCCTACAATGAGCAGTTCTTC.

The V gene is TRBV6-1, the J gene TRBJ2-1; D possibly corresponds to TRBD2 (6 bases). V gave up 3 bases and J gave up 10 bases, with 13 bases separating them. The CDR3 length is 13 residues. CDR1 is MNHNS and CDR2 is SASEGT in the germline V gene. Here the CDR3 reads CASSDSGVWEQFF. The CDR3 region has the DNA TGTGCCAGCAGTGATTCGGGAGTTTGGGAGCAGTTCTTC.

The chain joins TRBV28 to TRBJ2-2; D perhaps matches TRBD1 (5 bases). Trimming took off 5 bases at V and 3 bases at J, with 13 bases between the two ends. Germline CDR1 and CDR2: MDHEN and SYDVKM. The CDR3 totals 15 residues. CDR3 bases: TGTGCCAGCAGTCAACCCCAGGGTTACACCGGGGAGCTGTTTTTT. It encodes CASSQPQGYTGELFF.

The chain joins TRBV6-1 to TRBJ2-7; the match to TRBD2 covers 10 bases. Germline assignment: CDR1 MNHNS and CDR2 SASEGT. This CDR3 region has 16 residues. Trimming removed 4 bases from V and 7 bases from J; junction bases left unmatched: 13. CDR3 coding DNA: TGTGCCAGCAGTGCCCCACCAGCGGGAGGGCCCAAAGAGCAGTACTTC. It specifies CASSAPPAGGPKEQYF.

This chain connects TRBV7-3 to TRBJ1-1; D ambiguous. The V end was cut by 0 bases, the J end by 1 base, with 6 bases between. The germline CDR1 and CDR2 sequences are SGHTA and FQGTGA. There are 14 residues in the CDR3. The CDR3 here is CASSLTGRNTEAFF. The CDR3 DNA sequence: TGTGCCAGCAGCTTAACGGGCAGGAACACTGAAGCTTTCTTT.

The J gene is TRBJ2-7, the V gene TRBV5-1; D possibly matches TRBD1 or TRBD2 (5 bases each). V gave up 0 bases and J gave up 1 base, with 17 bases separating them. This CDR3 comprises 17 residues. Germline CDR1 and CDR2: SGHRS and YFSETQ. This CDR3 reads CASSLERTGHLSYEQYF. CDR3 DNA: TGCGCCAGCAGCTTGGAACGTACGGGGCACCTGTCCTACGAGCAGTACTTC. The full variable domain, completed using reference TRBV5-1 and TRBJ2-7, is KAGVTQTPRYLIKTRGQQVTLSCSPISGHRSVSWYQQTPGQGLQFLFEYFSETQRNKGNFPGRFSGRQFSNSRSEMNVSTLELGDSALYLCASSLERTGHLSYEQYFGPGTRLTVT.